This TCR beta chain derives from a study of blood T cell repertoires in COVID-19. Method: immunoSEQ multiplex PCR; TCRdb's copy keeps in-frame clones and lacks some. The sample includes 50,000 to 75,000 clones, 70% to 80% of them seen just once. In germline, CDR1 is LGHDT, CDR2 YNNKEL (reference sequence). The CDR3 is 14 amino acids. V was trimmed by 3 bases and J by 2 bases, leaving 10 bases between them. The source material was peripheral blood. The gene calls are TRBV3-1 (or the pseudogene TRBV3-2) and TRBJ2-5, with a weak D call TRBD2 (6 bases). The sequence derives from a man aged 55 to 70 with acute or convalescent COVID-19. This CDR3 is CASSHRGNQETQYF. CDR3 in DNA: TGTGCCAGCAGCCACCGGGGGAATCAAGAGACCCAGTACTTC.